The rows below give T cell receptor beta chains drawn from one sample of a study of response to subunit inactivated influenza vaccine. TCRdb re-analysed the RT-PCR reads in MiXCR, keeping a single row per CDR3 protein. The sample lists 600,000 to 850,000 distinct CDR3 sequences, approximately 14% occurring once. The sample consisted of PBMCs from blood, taken less than 15 days before vaccination. These receptors all stem from a man aged 50-59 years who received an inactivated influenza vaccine. Each CDR3 is given with its conserved first and last residue. D genes are given only for firm matches. A row's size may be missing; if present it is once, few, many or a size class.

clone size: NA; J gene: TRBJ2-1; D gene: TRBD2; V gene: TRBV2; CDR3 length: 15; CDR3 DNA: TGTGCCAGCAGCCCGGGACTAGCGGTGGCCATGGAGCAGTTCTTC; CDR3 protein: CASSPGLAVAMEQFF
clone size: NA; J gene: TRBJ1-2; D gene: NA; V gene: TRBV27; CDR3 length: 13; CDR3 DNA: TGTGCCAGCAGTTTTGTCAGGGGCGGTGGCTACACCTTC; CDR3 protein: CASSFVRGGGYTF
clone size: few; J gene: TRBJ2-7; D gene: NA; V gene: TRBV29-1; CDR3 length: 14; CDR3 DNA: TGCAGCGTTGAGGGGGAGACAGACAACTACGAGCAGTACTTC; CDR3 protein: CSVEGETDNYEQYF
clone size: once; J gene: TRBJ2-4; D gene: TRBD2; V gene: TRBV13; CDR3 length: 14; CDR3 DNA: TGTGCCAGTGGGACTACCCTAGCCAAAAACATTCAGTACTTC; CDR3 protein: CASGTTLAKNIQYF
clone size: few; J gene: TRBJ2-1; D gene: TRBD2; V gene: TRBV7-2; CDR3 length: 16; CDR3 DNA: TGTGCCAGCAGCTTATTAGGACTAGCGGGGGTAAATGAGCAGTTCTTC; CDR3 protein: CASSLLGLAGVNEQFF
clone size: NA; J gene: TRBJ2-7; D gene: TRBD2; V gene: TRBV27; CDR3 length: 15; CDR3 DNA: TGTGCCAGCAGTTTCAGGGCTAGCGGATCCTACGAGCAGTACTTC; CDR3 protein: CASSFRASGSYEQYF
clone size: few; J gene: TRBJ1-1; D gene: NA; V gene: TRBV7-9; CDR3 length: 13; CDR3 DNA: TGTGCCAGCAGCCGGCGGGACATCTCTGAAGCTTTCTTT; CDR3 protein: CASSRRDISEAFF
clone size: NA; J gene: TRBJ2-3; D gene: TRBD2; V gene: TRBV4-3; CDR3 length: 17; CDR3 DNA: TGCGCCAGCAGCCAAGAAACCCATCGTAGCGGGGGAAATACGCAGTATTTT; CDR3 protein: CASSQETHRSGGNTQYF
clone size: few; J gene: TRBJ2-5; D gene: TRBD2; V gene: TRBV4-3; CDR3 length: 17; CDR3 DNA: TGCGCCAGCAGCCAAGATAACACGGGACTAGAAGGAGAGACCCAGTACTTC; CDR3 protein: CASSQDNTGLEGETQYF
clone size: many; J gene: TRBJ2-3; D gene: TRBD2; V gene: TRBV14; CDR3 length: 15; CDR3 DNA: TGTGCCAGCAGCCGGGAGACTAGCGGCTCGGATACGCAGTATTTT; CDR3 protein: CASSRETSGSDTQYF
clone size: few; J gene: TRBJ2-5; D gene: NA; V gene: TRBV9; CDR3 length: 16; CDR3 DNA: TGTGCCAGCACGATGGGGTCTCGAGGGGGCCAAGAGACCCAGTACTTC; CDR3 protein: CASTMGSRGGQETQYF
clone size: NA; J gene: TRBJ2-1; D gene: NA; V gene: TRBV21-1; CDR3 length: 16; CDR3 DNA: TGTGCCAGCAGCAAATGGTTACGGGAGCGTTACAATGAGCAGTTCTTC; CDR3 protein: CASSKWLRERYNEQFF
clone size: NA; J gene: TRBJ2-1; D gene: NA; V gene: TRBV18; CDR3 length: 14; CDR3 DNA: TGTGCCAGCTCACCTCGGGCAGGGGAAAATGAGCAGTTCTTC; CDR3 protein: CASSPRAGENEQFF
clone size: NA; J gene: TRBJ2-7; D gene: TRBD2; V gene: TRBV6-4; CDR3 length: 13; CDR3 DNA: TGTGCCAAGTACCGGACTAGATCTCTCGAGCAGTACTTC; CDR3 protein: CAKYRTRSLEQYF
clone size: NA; J gene: TRBJ2-1; D gene: NA; V gene: TRBV27; CDR3 length: 15; CDR3 DNA: TGTGCCAGCAGTTTACCTAGCGTCCCATACAATGAGCAGTTCTTC; CDR3 protein: CASSLPSVPYNEQFF
clone size: few; J gene: TRBJ2-5; D gene: TRBD2; V gene: TRBV9; CDR3 length: 15; CDR3 DNA: TGTGCCAGCAGCGTAGTAGCGGGAGGCGGTGAGACCCAGTACTTC; CDR3 protein: CASSVVAGGGETQYF